This passage covers 13 T cell receptor beta chains from one sample sequenced in a study of T cells after yellow fever vaccination. TCRdb re-derived calls from the 5' RACE reads in MiXCR, one entry per CDR3 protein. The sample comprises just under 600,000 distinct CDR3 sequences, approximately 13% of which are singletons, and more than 12% rests with the top ten. The sequences come from PBMCs, collected on the day of the yellow fever booster vaccination. The receptor set was obtained from a man aged 25-45 years who received the YFV17D yellow fever vaccine.

The chain couples TRBV6-1 to TRBJ2-1, with D perhaps TRBD1 (6 bases). The V end lost 8 bases, the J end lost 1 base, and 9 bases lay between the germline ends. The CDR3 loop spans 13 amino acids. Germline V gives CDR1 MNHNS, CDR2 SASEGT. CDR3 in DNA: TGTGCCAGCCGGGACACTTCCTACAATGAGCAGTTCTTC. Amino acids: CASRDTSYNEQFF.

This clonotype was recorded a few times. CDR3: CASSFQGTGSNQPQHF. The CDR3 coding sequence is TGTGCCAGCAGTTTTCAGGGGACGGGTAGCAATCAGCCCCAGCATTTT. The chain is built from TRBV2 and TRBJ1-5; perhaps TRBD1 as D (6 bases). CDR3 length: 16 amino acids. V shed 5 bases and J shed 0 bases, with 14 bases lying between them. From germline, CDR1 is SNHLY and CDR2 FYNNEI.

This clonotype appeared a few times. J is TRBJ2-1 and V is TRBV10-3, with TRBD1 identical over 9 bases. The CDR3 runs 17 residues. Trimming removed 5 bases from V and 5 bases from J; junction bases left unmatched: 13. CDR1 ENHRY and CDR2 SYGVKD come from the germline V gene. CDR3 nucleotides: TGTGCCATCAGTTTATTGATCCCGGGACAGGGAGACAATGAGCAGTTCTTC. Translated, it gives CAISLLIPGQGDNEQFF.

This chain connects TRBV25-1 to TRBJ1-1; TRBD1 matches at 12 bases. The V segment lost 4 bases and the J segment 7 bases; nucleotides outside the gene matches: 10. There are 16 residues in the CDR3. Per germline, CDR1 MGHDK and CDR2 SYGVNS. CDR3 residues: CASSASPGTGGGEAFF. The DNA of the CDR3 is TGTGCCAGCAGTGCCTCCCCCGGGACAGGGGGCGGTGAAGCTTTCTTT.

This clonotype was counted between two and nine times. The chain couples TRBV12-3 or TRBV12-4 to TRBJ2-5; D is tentatively TRBD1 or TRBD2 (5 bases each). The CDR3 loop spans 15 amino acids. Trimming cost V 1 base and J 2 bases, with 11 bases left between them. The CDR3 nucleotides read TGTGCCAGCAGTTTAGATCCGGGACGTCAAGAGACCCAGTACTTC. Protein product: CASSLDPGRQETQYF.

In this sample, this clonotype turned up a few times. CDR3 DNA sequence: TGTGCCAGCAGCGTTGGACCGAACAGGGGAACTCCCTACGAGCAGTACTTC. It yields the protein CASSVGPNRGTPYEQYF. This sequence joins TRBV9 and TRBJ2-7; 7 bases agree with TRBD1. The J segment lost 2 bases and the V segment lost 2 bases, leaving 13 bases of the junction unmatched. The CDR3 consists of 17 residues. Germline CDR1 is SGDLS and CDR2 is YYNGEE.

V usage is TRBV4-3 and J usage is TRBJ1-3; possible D gene TRBD1, 6 bases. The V end lost 4 bases, the J end lost 5 bases, and 15 bases lay between the germline ends. CDR3 length: 15 residues. In germline, CDR1 is LGHNA, CDR2 YSLEER. The CDR3 loop is CASSPATDSRNTIYF. The CDR3 DNA follows: TGCGCCAGCAGCCCGGCTACGGACAGCAGAAACACCATATATTTT.

This clonotype was counted only a few times. The chain carries TRBV14 and TRBJ2-7; 11 positions match TRBD2. Germline trimming cut 0 bases from V and 3 bases from J; bases unmatched to any gene: 4. The CDR3 extends over 16 amino acids. Germline CDR1 reads SGHDN; CDR2 reads FVKESK. The CDR3 DNA reads TGTGCCAGCAGCCAAGATAGGACTAGCGGGCACTACGAGCAGTACTTC. It specifies CASSQDRTSGHYEQYF.

V gene TRBV12-3 or TRBV12-4 combines with J gene TRBJ2-3, with 8 positions matching TRBD2. The V and J ends lost 5 bases and 4 bases, in that order; junction bases with no gene match: 8. CDR3 length: 15 amino acids. The CDR3 DNA reads TGTGCCAGCAGTCGCACTAGCGGTTATGCAGATACGCAGTATTTT. Translation gives CASSRTSGYADTQYF.

The J gene is TRBJ2-4, the V gene TRBV12-3 or TRBV12-4; D is unclear. With 2 bases removed from V and 3 bases from J, the gap between germline ends came to 8 bases. The CDR3 covers 14 residues. The chain's CDR3 is CASSLTGNKNIQYF. CDR3 sequence (DNA): TGTGCCAGCAGTTTAACCGGAAACAAAAACATTCAGTACTTC.

V and J are TRBV6-5 and TRBJ2-7; perhaps D is TRBD1 or TRBD2 (6 bases each). The CDR3 is 12 amino acids. V lost 8 bases to trimming and J lost 2 bases, with 10 bases between them. The germline V gene has CDR1 MNHEY and CDR2 SVGAGI. The CDR3 loop is CASAGGPYEQYF. CDR3 nucleotides: TGTGCCAGCGCCGGGGGCCCCTACGAGCAGTACTTC.

This clonotype showed up many times. The V and J genes are TRBV6-2 or TRBV6-3 and TRBJ2-7; D remains ambiguous. Trimming took off 6 bases at V and 6 bases at J, with 9 bases between the two ends. The CDR3 has 11 residues. CDR1 MNHEY and CDR2 SVGEGT come from the germline V gene. CDR3 coding DNA: TGTGCCAGCAGCCAAGGCGGCGAGCAGTACTTC. This gives the protein CASSQGGEQYF.

This chain links TRBV6-1 with TRBJ1-4; maybe TRBD1 (6 bases). Germline CDR1 is MNHNS and CDR2 is SASEGT. CDR3 length: 14 residues. Trimming left V 6 bases short and J 8 bases short, with 16 bases between. CDR3 DNA: TGTGCCAGCAGCCTTAACAGGGCGGGGGAAAAACTGTTTTTT. Translation: CASSLNRAGEKLFF.